Only a few counts were recorded for the clone carrying this T cell receptor (beta chain). TCRdb analysed the RT-PCR reads with MiXCR anew, one entry per CDR3 protein. The table has about 570,000 distinct CDR3 sequences, 11% seen once; the top ten hold approximately 10%. This sample is part of a study of response to subunit inactivated influenza vaccine. This sample also appeared in a second study, on T cells expressing NK-cell markers. That publication notes: The authors made TCR beta cDNA libraries by 5'RACE template switching. This switching added a universal primer site and UMIs. All TCR beta repertoires analysed originated from sorted CD3+CD56+NKG2C+, CD3+CD56+NKG2C- and CD3+CD56-NKG2C+ T cells. Sorting of alpha-beta TCR T cells alone was achieved in several experiments with an anti-gamma-delta TCR antibody. CD8+ T cells in 5 or 6 donors included dominant NKG2C+ clonotypes at about 1.0-7.5%.

The sequence was collected from a man in his fifties who received an inactivated influenza vaccine. Here the sequenced sample was PBMCs from blood, taken on the day of vaccination.

The CDR3 DNA reads TGTGCCAGCAGGGACAGCTTTAGCAATCAGCCCCAGCATTTT. Protein product: CASRDSFSNQPQHF. The gene calls are TRBV12-3 or TRBV12-4 and TRBJ1-5; perhaps TRBD1 as D (6 bases). V was clipped by 6 bases and J by 0 bases, with 9 bases between them. This CDR3 contains 14 residues.